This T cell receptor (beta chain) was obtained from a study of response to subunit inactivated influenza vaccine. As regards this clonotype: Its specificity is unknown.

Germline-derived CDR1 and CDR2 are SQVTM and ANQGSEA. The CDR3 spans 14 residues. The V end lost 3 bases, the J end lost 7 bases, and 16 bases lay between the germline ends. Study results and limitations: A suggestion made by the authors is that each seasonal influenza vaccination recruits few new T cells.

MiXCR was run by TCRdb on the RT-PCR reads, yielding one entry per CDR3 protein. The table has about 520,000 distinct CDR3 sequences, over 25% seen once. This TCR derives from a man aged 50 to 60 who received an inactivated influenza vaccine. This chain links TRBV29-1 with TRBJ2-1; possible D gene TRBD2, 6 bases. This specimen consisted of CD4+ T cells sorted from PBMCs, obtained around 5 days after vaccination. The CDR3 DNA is TGCAGCGTTGAGGGAGGTAGTTGGGGGAATGAGCAGTTCTTC. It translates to CSVEGGSWGNEQFF.